This T cell receptor beta chain is from a study of T-cell memory formation after mild COVID-19. TCRdb fed the 5' RACE reads into MiXCR, producing one record per CDR3 protein. The sample carries more than 250,000 distinct CDR3 sequences, over 15% recorded once. Germline CDR1 SGDLS, CDR2 YYNGEE. The CDR3 is 14 residues long. V was clipped by 0 bases and J by 7 bases; unmatched bases: 7. The origin of this receptor is a man aged 18 to 29 who had mild COVID-19 (a few samples of this study predate the infection). Cell type and time point are not known. V is TRBV9 and J is TRBJ2-7, with TRBD2 identical over 7 bases. Sequenced material: PBMCs or a T cell subset sorted from them (not recorded which). CDR3: CASSVVWTSEEQYF. Here the CDR3 DNA reads TGTGCCAGCAGCGTAGTGTGGACTAGTGAGGAGCAGTACTTC.